This TCR beta chain was identified during a study of blood T cells in healthy people across ages. Donors ranged from roughly 6 to 90 years old and were healthy Caucasians in Russia. As regards this clonotype: Its antigen is unidentified.

The germline V gene encodes CDR1 LNHNV and CDR2 YYDKDF (reference sequence). The CDR3 extends over 15 amino acids. Trimming removed 3 bases from V and 3 bases from J; junction bases left unmatched: 3. Alongside a J-beta primer mix, a sample-barcoded 5' primer served in a second PCR lasting about 6 to 12 cycles. Each sample yielded at least 3 million CDR3-containing paired-end reads. TCRdb used MiXCR to reprocess the 5' RACE reads, holding one entry per CDR3 protein. The sample lists roughly 830,000 distinct CDR3 sequences; under 80% were seen once. Findings and caveats of the study: The study found more naive CD4+ cells and higher diversity in long-lived than aged donors. There was no known CMV status for donors, so expanded clonotype changes were possibly confounded.

V gene TRBV15 combines with J gene TRBJ2-1, with 9 bases that match TRBD1. The origin of this receptor is a young man in good health. Sequencing input: blood. The CDR3 nucleotides are TGTGCCACCAGCAGGCCGGGACAGGGCTACAATGAGCAGTTCTTC. Translation: CATSRPGQGYNEQFF.